This T cell receptor beta chain was sequenced for a study of shared clonotypes between healthy human individuals (TCRdb year 2020). Regarding the study in general: The cohort included a few men and a couple of women between 18 and 49 years of age. Each donor's leukapheresis produced roughly between about 0.9 and 9.5 billion PBMCs. The study deeply sequenced blood TCR repertoires of about five healthy adults to estimate repertoire size and the extent of clonotype sharing between individuals. To increase sequencing depth and limit assay-specific biases, TCR repertoire library preparation and sequencing were carried out by different laboratories using diverse techniques. Paper-wide results and their limitations: Because the study included a small number of donors, the genetic and exposure-history diversity represented was limited. Based on pairwise subsampling, the degree of clonotype sharing among donors was expected to be affected by sequencing depth. Sampling was limited to blood, and TCR repertoires in tissue likely differ from TCR repertoires in blood.

TCR CDR3 regions were amplified from genomic DNA by multiplex PCR using the deep immunoSEQ assay. Extracted genomic DNA from each cell subset was spread evenly across all wells of several immunoSEQ 96-well plates, with each plate serving as a replicate. For unsorted PBMC, approximately 290 ng genomic DNA, equal to roughly 32,000 T cell genomes, was loaded into each replicate PCR. Ten immunoSEQ deep assay plates were used to sequence unsorted PBMC genomic DNA. Purified libraries were measured with a Qubit 3.0 fluorometer, size-checked on a Bioanalyzer 2100, and measured again with the KAPA Library Quantification kit. A separate single-read 150-cycle Illumina NextSeq 550 flow cell was used to sequence each immunoSEQ 96-well plate. Processing in the source paper ran as follows. Because the immunoSEQ output held only junctional sequences and lacked quality scores, the filtering could not match the filtering applied to full-length reads. Sequences were annotated with PyIR, a Python wrapper for IgBLAST v1.9, using IMGT germline references to assign V/J genes and CDR3. Any read was removed if the V/J assignment was weak (E-value above 1e-6), the CDR3 was missing, or the read contained stop codons, out-of-frame junctions, or ambiguous translated residues. A V3J clonotype was defined by an identical inferred V gene, J gene, and CDR3 amino acid sequence. Percentage overlap between repertoires was computed as shared unique clonotypes divided by the size of the smaller repertoire. RTK rarefaction, the Chao1 estimator, and Recon v2.1 estimates of unobserved clonotypes were used to assess repertoire richness. What TCRdb holds here is the immuneACCESS table cut down to in-frame rearrangements. Part of the clones is not present; checked against another copy, under half of the missing clones reflect an unresolved V gene, and the others are unexplained. For V, J and clone size, that table is used; D and trimming come from the DNA. The sample contains about 500,000 clones, approximately 80% of them found a single time. Around 12% of the sample belongs to the ten largest clones.

Donors were healthy HIV-negative adults with no recently reported acute infections or vaccinations. All donors were Caucasian adults living in Nashville, Tennessee, USA. For unsorted samples, tens of millions of PBMCs were counted, and genomic DNA was extracted using the QIAamp DNA Blood Mini kit. Blood was obtained by leukapheresis, after which PBMCs were separated by Ficoll-Histopaque density gradient centrifugation and cryopreserved in liquid nitrogen vapor phase. Comment on this clone: There is no known antigen for this receptor. One base away there is no much larger clone; base qualities are not given.

The CDR3, cysteine through phenylalanine, is 15 amino acids long. Only CDR3 DNA remains: 45 bases, in frame from the first base. According to the germline V gene, CDR1 reads SGHTS and CDR2 reads YDEGEE. Between the V and J ends, shortened by 0 bases and 2 bases respectively, the junction contains 9 bases. The chain is assembled from TRBV5-8 and TRBJ1-5; the D segment cannot be called with confidence. The sequencing input was PBMCs. This TCR was recovered from a woman aged 40 to 50 in good health. Some clones in this sample may be carry-over from other donors' samples. The CDR3 amino acid sequence is: CASSLGVWGNQPQHF. The nucleotide sequence is given as TGTGCCAGCAGCTTGGGGGTCTGGGGCAATCAGCCCCAGCATTTT. Where the CDR3 stops, the reference TRBV5-8 and TRBJ1-5 genes take over; the full variable domain is EAGVTQSPTHLIKTRGQQATLRCSPISGHTSVYWYQQALGLGLQFLLWYDEGEERNRGNFPPRFSGRQFPNYSSELNVNALELEDSALYLCASSLGVWGNQPQHFGDGTRLSIL.